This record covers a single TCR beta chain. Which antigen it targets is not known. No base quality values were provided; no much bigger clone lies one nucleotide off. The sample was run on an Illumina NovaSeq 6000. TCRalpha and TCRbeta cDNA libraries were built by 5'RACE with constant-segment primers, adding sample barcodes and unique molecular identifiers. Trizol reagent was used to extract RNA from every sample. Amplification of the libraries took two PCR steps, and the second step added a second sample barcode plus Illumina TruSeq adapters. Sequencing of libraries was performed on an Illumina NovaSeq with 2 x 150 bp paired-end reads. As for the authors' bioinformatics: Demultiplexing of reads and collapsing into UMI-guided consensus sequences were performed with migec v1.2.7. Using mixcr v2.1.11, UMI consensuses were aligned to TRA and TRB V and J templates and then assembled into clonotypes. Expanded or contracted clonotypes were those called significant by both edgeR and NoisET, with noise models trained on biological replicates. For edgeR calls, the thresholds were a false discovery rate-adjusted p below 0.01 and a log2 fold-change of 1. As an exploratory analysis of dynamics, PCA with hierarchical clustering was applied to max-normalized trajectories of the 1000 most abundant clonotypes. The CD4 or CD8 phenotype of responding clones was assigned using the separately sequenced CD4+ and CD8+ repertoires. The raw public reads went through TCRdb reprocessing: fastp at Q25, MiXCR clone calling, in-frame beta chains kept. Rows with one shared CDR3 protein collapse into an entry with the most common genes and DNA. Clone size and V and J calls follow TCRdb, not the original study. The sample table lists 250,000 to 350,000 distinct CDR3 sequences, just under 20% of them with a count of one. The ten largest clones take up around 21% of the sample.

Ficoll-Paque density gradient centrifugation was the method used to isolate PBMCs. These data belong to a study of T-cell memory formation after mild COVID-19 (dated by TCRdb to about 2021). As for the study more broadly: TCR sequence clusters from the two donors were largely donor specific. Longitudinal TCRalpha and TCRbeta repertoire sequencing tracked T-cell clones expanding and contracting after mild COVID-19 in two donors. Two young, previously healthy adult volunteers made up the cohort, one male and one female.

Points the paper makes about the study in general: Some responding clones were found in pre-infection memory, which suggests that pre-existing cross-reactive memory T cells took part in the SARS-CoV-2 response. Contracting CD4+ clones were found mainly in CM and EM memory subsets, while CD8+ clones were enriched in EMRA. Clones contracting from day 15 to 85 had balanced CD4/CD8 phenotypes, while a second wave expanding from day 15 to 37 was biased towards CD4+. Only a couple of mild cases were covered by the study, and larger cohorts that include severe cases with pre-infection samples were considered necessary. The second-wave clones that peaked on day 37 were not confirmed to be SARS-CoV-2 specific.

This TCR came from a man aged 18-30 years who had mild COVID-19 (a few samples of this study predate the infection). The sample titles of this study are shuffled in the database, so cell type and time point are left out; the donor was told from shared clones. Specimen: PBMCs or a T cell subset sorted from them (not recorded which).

The CDR3 in this case is CASSDASGANEQFF. The DNA reads as follows: TGTGCCAGCAGTGATGCCAGCGGGGCGAATGAGCAGTTCTTC. The chain joins TRBV25-1 to TRBJ2-1, with 7 bases in between that match TRBD2. The CDR1 and CDR2 encoded by the germline V gene are MGHDK and SYGVNS. Trimming removed 3 bases from V and 7 bases from J; the gene matches leave 6 bases unexplained. The CDR3 numbers 14 residues from cysteine through phenylalanine. The entry retains the CDR3 DNA only, 42 bases that are in frame from base 1.